Given below is one T cell receptor (beta chain) in context. Its target is not known. Reanalyzing the 5' RACE reads, TCRdb keeps one entry per CDR3 protein, without DNA. Listed are almost 450,000 distinct CDR3 sequences; approximately 7% falls within the top ten. This CDR3 has 15 amino acids. Per the germline V gene, CDR1 is MNHEY and CDR2 is SVGEGT. This specimen belongs to a study of T cells expressing NK-cell markers. Study-level information: With respect to HCMV, most of the eight sequenced donors were seropositive, and one was seronegative.

Study-wide results and caveats: Several donors' CD3+CD56-NKG2C+ cells were dominated by the same clonotypes. Roughly six of the donors carried dominant NKG2C+ clonotypes that took up roughly 1.0-8% of their CD8+ T cells.

This rearrangement joins TRBV6-2 or TRBV6-3 to TRBJ2-7; TCRdb selects TRBD1, and the lack of DNA leaves this call unchecked. Sample: blood T cells: a sorted CD56 or NKG2C T cell subset, CD4+ or CD8+ T cells, or bulk PBMC T cells (not recorded which). This sequence originates from a woman between 18 and 69 years old in good health. The CDR3 sequence: CASSPQGQGKYEQYF.